A selection of T cell receptor beta chains follows, all from one sample in a study of glioma-infiltrating T cells after dendritic cell vaccination. TCRdb's table, derived via immunoSEQ multiplex PCR, lists solely in-frame clones and lacks some. The table lists tens of thousands of clones, 80% to 90% of them singletons. Sequenced here: blood, sampled before dendritic cell vaccination. These receptors were taken from a human donor with glioblastoma. The CDR3 runs from the conserved cysteine through the conserved F or W. The order of the fields is clone size, D gene, J gene, V gene, CDR3 protein, CDR3 DNA. The D gene is left open where the match is weak. Clone size is shown for a subset of rows, as once, few, many or a class of expanded clone.

size: NA; D: TRBD1; J: TRBJ1-2; V: TRBV2; CDR3: CASSEGQGAQGYTF; DNA: TGTGCCAGCAGTGAAGGACAGGGGGCGCAGGGCTACACCTTC
size: NA; D: TRBD1; J: TRBJ1-2; V: TRBV27; CDR3: CADRDYGYTF; DNA: TGTGCCGACAGGGACTATGGCTACACCTTC
size: NA; D: TRBD1; J: TRBJ1-1; V: TRBV2; CDR3: CASTQGEETEAFF; DNA: TGTGCCAGCACTCAGGGGGAGGAGACTGAAGCTTTCTTT
size: NA; D: NA; J: TRBJ2-1; V: TRBV18; CDR3: CASSRDSNEQFF; DNA: TGTGCCAGCTCGCGAGATAGCAATGAGCAGTTCTTC
size: NA; D: NA; J: TRBJ2-3; V: TRBV6-1; CDR3: CASSNRIISTDTQYF; DNA: TGTGCCAGCAGTAACAGGATCATTAGCACAGATACGCAGTATTTT
size: NA; D: NA; J: TRBJ1-1; V: TRBV19; CDR3: CASSIISPYTEAFF; DNA: TGTGCCAGTAGTATTATCTCCCCCTACACTGAAGCTTTCTTT
size: NA; D: TRBD2; J: TRBJ2-3; V: TRBV4-1; CDR3: CASSPSGVTDTQYF; DNA: TGCGCCAGCAGCCCTAGCGGGGTCACAGATACGCAGTATTTT
size: NA; D: TRBD1; J: TRBJ2-7; V: TRBV19; CDR3: CASRPGQGAHEQYF; DNA: TGTGCCAGTAGACCGGGACAGGGTGCCCACGAGCAGTACTTC
size: NA; D: TRBD1; J: TRBJ2-7; V: TRBV29-1; CDR3: CSVQGQGYEQYF; DNA: TGCAGCGTCCAAGGACAGGGCTACGAGCAGTACTTC
size: NA; D: NA; J: TRBJ2-5; V: TRBV11-3; CDR3: CASSTRQADLETQYF; DNA: TGTGCCAGCAGCACTCGACAGGCCGATCTGGAGACCCAGTACTTC
size: NA; D: TRBD1; J: TRBJ2-7; V: TRBV2; CDR3: CASSGDRAFGGEQYF; DNA: TGTGCCAGCAGTGGGGACAGGGCTTTCGGTGGCGAGCAGTACTTC
size: NA; D: TRBD2; J: TRBJ2-1; V: TRBV5-1; CDR3: CASSLLAGGNNEQFF; DNA: TGCGCCAGCAGCTTACTAGCGGGGGGGAACAATGAGCAGTTCTTC
size: few; D: TRBD2; J: TRBJ2-6; V: TRBV27; CDR3: CASSSPGTRGGANVLTF; DNA: TGTGCCAGCAGCTCCCCCGGGACTAGAGGTGGGGCCAACGTCCTGACTTTC
size: NA; D: TRBD2; J: TRBJ2-3; V: TRBV11-3; CDR3: CASSRREGVTDTQYF; DNA: TGTGCCAGCAGCCGGCGGGAGGGGGTAACAGATACGCAGTATTTT
size: NA; D: NA; J: TRBJ1-1; V: TRBV6-1; CDR3: CASAQGQNTEAFF; DNA: TGTGCCAGCGCCCAGGGGCAAAACACTGAAGCTTTCTTT
size: NA; D: TRBD2; J: TRBJ2-3; V: TRBV25-1; CDR3: CASSDGLAADTQYF; DNA: TGTGCCAGCAGTGACGGACTAGCCGCAGATACGCAGTATTTT
size: NA; D: TRBD2; J: TRBJ2-3; V: TRBV4-2; CDR3: CASSQSGGAVTDTQYF; DNA: TGTGCCAGCAGCCAGAGCGGGGGGGCAGTCACAGATACGCAGTATTTT
size: NA; D: NA; J: TRBJ2-7; V: TRBV18; CDR3: CASSPLGDGEQYF; DNA: TGTGCCAGCTCACCTCTGGGCGATGGGGAGCAGTACTTC
size: NA; D: NA; J: TRBJ1-1; V: TRBV6-1; CDR3: CASRKTENTEAFF; DNA: TGTGCCAGCCGGAAGACAGAGAACACTGAAGCTTTCTTT
size: NA; D: NA; J: TRBJ2-7; V: TRBV6-1; CDR3: CASSGGDITVYEQYF; DNA: TGTGCCAGCAGTGGAGGGGACATTACGGTCTACGAGCAGTACTTC